One and the same sample provided the 28 T cell receptor beta chains below, sequenced in a study of blood T cells in healthy people across ages (dated by TCRdb to 2015 to 2017). To prepare the library, 5' RACE was applied. The sample was run on an Illumina HiSeq 2500. The second PCR ran for about 6 to 12 cycles and used a J-beta primer mix along with a sample-barcoded 5' primer. TCRdb handled the public reads itself, with Q25 trimming in fastp and clone calling in MiXCR, and kept productive beta chains. A single entry per CDR3 protein holds the most common genes and DNA from its merged rows. For this sample there are about 1 million distinct CDR3 sequences; more than 35% appear just once. Jointly, the top ten make up around 18% of the sample. What was sequenced was blood. These receptor sequences come from a woman in her sixties or seventies in good health.

In the case of this clonotype: One end of the junction is discordant with germline, which a read error may explain. The chain carries TRBV6-1 and TRBJ2-7; TRBD2 matches 7 bases. CDR3 size: 12 residues. Germline V gives CDR1 MNHNS, CDR2 SASEGT. CDR3 loop: CVSGARTYEQYF. The CDR3 nucleotides are TGTGTCAGCGGGGCGAGAACCTACGAGCAGTACTTC.

The chain joins TRBV4-1 to TRBJ2-5, with 10 bases that match TRBD1. Germline values: CDR1 MGHRA, CDR2 YSYEKL. J was trimmed by 11 bases and V by 4 bases; bases with no gene match: 7. The CDR3 sequence is 13 residues long. CDR3 coding DNA: TGCGCCAGCAGCCGGGACAGGGGAGGAAAGCAGTACTTC. Translated, it gives CASSRDRGGKQYF.

There are a few counts of this clonotype. The chain links TRBV14 to TRBJ2-3; the D is unclear. With 0 bases removed from V and 7 bases from J, the gap between germline ends came to 11 bases. CDR1 SGHDN and CDR2 FVKESK come from the germline V gene. The CDR3 spans 14 residues. The CDR3 DNA reads as TGTGCCAGCAGCCAAGATTGGGCCAGCCATACGCAGTATTTT. Translation gives CASSQDWASHTQYF.

The chain uses TRBV29-1 and TRBJ1-5; unclear D gene. This CDR3 has 13 residues. Germline V gives CDR1 SQVTM, CDR2 ANQGSEA. Deletions cut 6 bases from V and 0 bases from J, with 9 bases between. CDR3 sequence (DNA): TGCAGCGTGGGAGTGTCTAGCAATCAGCCCCAGCATTTT. It specifies CSVGVSSNQPQHF.

The chain links TRBV6-5 to TRBJ2-7; no firm D call. V dropped 2 bases and J dropped 3 bases, with 11 bases sitting between them. This CDR3 contains 14 residues. Germline CDR1 and CDR2: MNHEY and SVGAGI. The CDR3 region has the DNA TGTGCCAGCAGTTACGCGAGATCCGGCTACGAGCAGTACTTC. Translating it yields CASSYARSGYEQYF.

The J gene is TRBJ2-1, the V gene TRBV30; D possibly uses TRBD1 or TRBD2 (5 bases each). Germline V gene lookup returns CDR1 GTSNPN and CDR2 SVGIG (reference sequence). This CDR3 region has 12 residues. The V gene lost 4 bases and the J gene lost 9 bases, with 13 bases spanning the gap. As DNA, the CDR3 is TGTGCCTGGACCCTAGGTGGGGGTGAGCAGTTCTTC. It codes for CAWTLGGGEQFF.

The chain uses TRBV24-1 and TRBJ2-5; D ambiguous. The CDR3 runs 11 residues. Trimming pared 9 bases from V and 5 bases from J, leaving 9 bases between. Germline loops: CDR1 KGHDR, CDR2 SFDVKD. The CDR3 sequence: CATGVGETQYF. DNA of the CDR3: TGTGCCACCGGGGTGGGGGAGACCCAGTACTTC.

The genes are TRBV29-1 and TRBJ2-5, with TRBD2 matching 8 bases. V lost 4 bases and J lost 11; bases outside the gene matches: 12. The CDR3 totals 13 residues. CDR1 SQVTM and CDR2 ANQGSEA come from the germline V gene. CDR3 amino acids: CSVVSGVVGEQYF. CDR3 nucleotides: TGCAGCGTTGTTAGCGGGGTCGTGGGTGAGCAGTACTTC.

This clonotype was recorded at least ten times. V usage is TRBV20-1 and J usage is TRBJ2-1, with 9 bases aligning to TRBD2. CDR1 is DFQATT and CDR2 is SNEGSKA in the germline V gene (reference sequence). CDR3 length: 14 amino acids. V shed 1 base, J shed 6 bases, and the junction held 4 bases outside the gene matches. CDR3 sequence: CSARGLAGANEQFF. CDR3 bases: TGCAGTGCTAGAGGGTTAGCGGGAGCCAATGAGCAGTTCTTC.

This clonotype has more than one count but fewer than ten. The chain joins TRBV20-1 to TRBJ1-2, with D uncertain. The CDR3 sequence is 14 residues long. CDR1 and CDR2 from the germline V gene are DFQATT and SNEGSKA (reference sequence). With 2 bases removed from V and 3 bases from J, the gap between germline ends came to 13 bases. CDR3 in DNA: TGCAGTGCTAGACCCTGGGGAGATGACTATGGCTACACCTTC. Its translation is CSARPWGDDYGYTF.

This clonotype has only a few counts. The J gene is TRBJ2-1, the V gene TRBV7-9; D call uncertain. V shed 3 bases and J shed 5 bases, with 5 bases lying between them. From germline, CDR1 is SEHNR and CDR2 FQNEAQ (reference sequence). This CDR3 is built from 12 residues. For the CDR3, the DNA is TGTGCCAGCAGCTTTGGGGACAATGAGCAGTTCTTC. It is translated as CASSFGDNEQFF.

Concerning this clonotype itself: This may come from a read error, since a much larger clone is one base off. The chain links TRBV27 to TRBJ2-3; D remains ambiguous. V was pared by 2 bases and J by 3 bases, with 12 bases between. CDR1 and CDR2 from the germline V gene are MNHEY and SMNVEV (reference sequence). This CDR3 has 15 amino acids. CDR3: CASSLAPEGTDTQYF. The CDR3 DNA reads TGTGCCAGCAGTTTAGCGCCGGAAGGTACAGATACGCAGTATTTT.

This clonotype has only a few counts. The rearrangement links TRBV5-6 to TRBJ2-1; D not resolved. V was shortened by 1 base and J by 8 bases, with 10 bases between the two germline ends. The CDR3 spans 13 residues. The germline CDR1 and CDR2 sequences are SGHDT and YYEEEE. The CDR3, as DNA: TGTGCCAGCAGCTTGTCCAGCCCCCATGAGCAGTTCTTC. This encodes CASSLSSPHEQFF.

This chain connects TRBV5-1 to TRBJ2-4; TRBD2 aligns across 8 bases. The J call is uncertain, as TRBJ2-5 better fits the DNA end. The CDR3 extends over 15 amino acids. CDR1 and CDR2 (germline): SGHRS, YFSETQ. The CDR3 DNA reads as TGCGCCAGCAGCATAACGGGAGGGCCGGAGGAGACCCAGTACTTC. Translated, it gives CASSITGGPEETQYF.

In this sample, this clonotype turned up a few times. The chain has TRBV7-2 and TRBJ2-5; D gene unclear. Germline assignment: CDR1 SGHTA and CDR2 FQGNSA. V lost 5 bases and J 5 bases, leaving 12 bases between the germline ends. CDR3 length: 13 amino acids. DNA for the CDR3: TGTGCCAGCAGCGTTCCGGGTGGGGAGACCCAGTACTTC. This translates into CASSVPGGETQYF.

The V gene is TRBV4-1, the J gene TRBJ1-6, with unresolved D. This CDR3 has 14 residues. V was clipped by 1 base and J by 7 bases, with 8 bases between them. Germline CDR1 and CDR2: MGHRA and YSYEKL. The CDR3 loop reads CASSQAAVNSPLHF. The CDR3 DNA reads TGCGCCAGCAGCCAAGCGGCAGTGAATTCACCCCTCCACTTT.

Only a few counts were recorded for this clonotype. The rearrangement uses TRBV24-1 and TRBJ2-7; a weak D match, TRBD1 (6 bases). Trimming removed 3 bases from V and 2 bases from J, with 19 bases in between. Looked up from germline, CDR1 is KGHDR and CDR2 is SFDVKD. This CDR3 is 17 amino acids long. CDR3 sequence (DNA): TGTGCCACCAGTGATCAAGGACAGACAAAGACCACCTACGAGCAGTACTTC. Translation: CATSDQGQTKTTYEQYF.

The genes are TRBV18 and TRBJ1-1; no firm D call. Trimming took 2 bases from V and 0 from J, leaving 13 bases between them. The CDR3 has 16 amino acids. Germline-derived CDR1 and CDR2 are KGHSH and LQKENI. DNA of the CDR3: TGTGCCAGCTCACCAAGGGCAGGACGGATGAACACTGAAGCTTTCTTT. Encoded protein: CASSPRAGRMNTEAFF.

This chain links TRBV12-3 or TRBV12-4 with TRBJ2-1; D not resolved. The CDR3 extends over 17 amino acids. Trimming pared 2 bases from V and 0 bases from J, leaving 14 bases between. The chain's CDR3 is CASSLPHTILSYNEQFF. The CDR3 nucleotides read TGTGCCAGCAGTTTACCCCACACGATCCTCTCCTACAATGAGCAGTTCTTC.

This clonotype was detected only a few times. The genes are TRBV21-1 and TRBJ2-7; no DNA check was done on the table's D call, TRBD2. TRBV21-1 is a pseudogene locus. The CDR3 is 14 residues long. CDR3: CASGASPSGYEQYF. The CDR3 nucleotides read TGTGCCAGCGGGGCAAGCCCTAGCGGATACGAGCAGTACTTC.

This rearrangement joins TRBV10-1 to TRBJ2-5; either TRBD1 or TRBD2 may supply D (5 bases each). The CDR3 contains 16 residues. Per germline, CDR1 WNHNN and CDR2 SYGVQD (reference sequence). V lost 5 bases and J lost 2, with 18 bases in between. In DNA form, the CDR3 reads TGCGCCAGCAGTCCACGTGAGGGGAATGGGCAAGAGACCCAGTACTTC. Amino acids: CASSPREGNGQETQYF.

In its sample, this clonotype was seen a few times. The chain combines TRBV27 with TRBJ2-7; TRBD2 is a possible D gene (6 bases). Trimming took 4 bases from V and 4 from J, leaving 14 bases between them. The germline gives CDR1 MNHEY, CDR2 SMNVEV (reference sequence). CDR3 size: 14 residues. The chain's CDR3 is CASSSSGPPYEQYF. The CDR3 nucleotides are TGTGCCAGCAGTTCCAGCGGGCCTCCTTACGAGCAGTACTTC.

The rearrangement joins TRBV24-1 to TRBJ2-5; D is uncertain. The CDR3 is 14 amino acids. In germline, CDR1 is KGHDR, CDR2 SFDVKD. Between the trimmed V and J ends, which lost 3 bases and 5 bases, there was a span of 12 bases. CDR3 sequence: CATSDPGPGETQYF. The CDR3 DNA follows: TGTGCCACCAGTGATCCCGGGCCCGGGGAGACCCAGTACTTC.

The chain recombines TRBV20-1 with TRBJ2-3; TRBD1 agrees at 7 bases. CDR3 length: 13 residues. Germline CDR1 and CDR2: DFQATT and SNEGSKA (reference sequence). Trimming removed 3 bases from V and 4 bases from J; junction bases left unmatched: 4. CDR3 DNA sequence: TGCAGTGCTAGGGAAGACAGGGCAGATACGCAGTATTTT. Its protein is CSAREDRADTQYF.

J is TRBJ2-3 and V is TRBV28; 7 nucleotides match TRBD1. This CDR3 is 15 amino acids long. From germline, CDR1 is MDHEN and CDR2 SYDVKM. V dropped 4 bases and J dropped 6; count of bases not matched to a gene: 10. The CDR3 reads CASSSGQLGSDTQYF. The DNA of the CDR3 is TGTGCCAGCAGTTCGGGACAGTTAGGGTCCGATACGCAGTATTTT.

CDR3 in DNA: TGTGCCAGCAGCACCAACCCCGGGACAGGAGGCACTGAAGCTTTCTTT. Amino acid sequence: CASSTNPGTGGTEAFF. V usage is TRBV21-1 and J usage is TRBJ1-1; TRBD1 was called by the table and not checked on the DNA. TRBV21-1 is given as a pseudogene. This CDR3 comprises 16 residues.

A note on this clonotype: This sequence may be a read error, since a much larger clone differs from it by one base. This rearrangement joins TRBV7-3 to TRBJ2-7; TRBD1 agrees at 7 bases. The CDR3 spans 14 residues. The V and J ends lost 5 bases and 2 bases, in that order; junction bases with no gene match: 6. Per germline, CDR1 SGHTA and CDR2 FQGTGA. Written as DNA, the CDR3 is TGTGCCAGCAGCCAAGGGACAGAGACCTACGAGCAGTACTTC. Encoded protein: CASSQGTETYEQYF.

This clonotype was seen a handful of times. V is TRBV4-1 and J is TRBJ1-2, with a tentative D call TRBD1 (5 bases). This CDR3 comprises 15 residues. In germline, CDR1 is MGHRA, CDR2 YSYEKL. V gave up 4 bases and J gave up 3 bases, with 15 bases separating them. The CDR3 loop reads CASSPVGGQHYGYTF. As DNA, the CDR3 is TGCGCCAGCAGCCCGGTGGGGGGTCAGCACTATGGCTACACCTTC.